The 18 T cell receptor beta chains below were found in one sample sequenced in a study of blood T cells in healthy people across ages. Combining a sample-barcoded 5' primer with a J-beta primer mix, a second PCR ran for 7 to 11 cycles. TCRdb independently ran MiXCR on the 5' RACE reads; one entry per CDR3 protein. This sample carries roughly 800,000 distinct CDR3 sequences, roughly 34% of them seen once, and the ten largest clones take roughly 13%. The sample taken for sequencing was blood. These receptors were taken from a young man in good health.

On this clonotype itself: An end of the junction differs from the germline gene, which may be a read error. The V gene is TRBV7-9, the J gene TRBJ2-1; tentative D call: TRBD2 (5 bases). Germline values: CDR1 SEHNR, CDR2 FQNEAQ (reference sequence). The CDR3 runs 14 residues. The CDR3 coding sequence is TGTGCCGGCAGCTTAGCGCGCGGCGACAATGAGCAGTTCTTC. Amino acids: CAGSLARGDNEQFF. Using reference TRBV7-9 and TRBJ2-1 for the parts outside the CDR3, the full variable domain is DTGVSQNPRHKITKRGQNVTFRCDPISEHNRLYWYRQTLGQGPEFLTYFQNEAQLEKSRLLSDRFSAERPKGSFSTLEIQRTEQGDSAMYLCAGSLARGDNEQFFGPGTRLTVL.

Ten or more counts support this clonotype. The chain couples TRBV29-1 to TRBJ2-6; D ambiguous. The CDR3 length is 13 residues. V lost 5 bases and J lost 0, with 5 bases in between. The germline gives CDR1 SQVTM, CDR2 ANQGSEA. CDR3 loop: CSVRRSGANVLTF. In DNA, the CDR3 is TGCAGCGTTAGGCGCTCTGGGGCCAACGTCCTGACTTTC. Full variable domain (missing parts from reference TRBV29-1 and TRBJ2-6): SAVISQKPSRDICQRGTSLTIQCQVDSQVTMMFWYRQQPGQSLTLIATANQGSEATYESGFVIDKFPISRPNLTFSTLTVSNMSPEDSSIYLCSVRRSGANVLTFGAGSRLTVL.

The chain employs TRBV20-1 and TRBJ1-1; no clear D. Germline CDR1 and CDR2: DFQATT and SNEGSKA (reference sequence). The CDR3 runs 15 residues. Deletions cut 4 bases from V and 0 bases from J, with 15 bases between. The CDR3 nucleotides read TGCAGTGCTAACCCTAAGCCTGGATTGAACACTGAAGCTTTCTTT. This sequence encodes CSANPKPGLNTEAFF.

The V and J genes are TRBV27 and TRBJ1-2, with TRBD1 matching 7 bases. The CDR3 has 15 residues. The V segment lost 6 bases and the J segment 6 bases; nucleotides outside the gene matches: 13. Germline lookup yields CDR1 MNHEY and CDR2 SMNVEV (reference sequence). The CDR3 is CASSSRDRALNGYTF. The CDR3 DNA is TGTGCCAGCAGCTCCCGTGACAGGGCGCTAAATGGCTACACCTTC.

This chain joins TRBV7-2 and TRBJ1-2; D is unclear. The CDR3 totals 13 residues. V lost 1 base, J lost 10 bases, and 13 bases lay in between. Germline CDR1 and CDR2: SGHTA and FQGNSA. The CDR3 sequence is CASSLEGTEDYTF. The CDR3 DNA sequence: TGTGCCAGCAGCTTAGAAGGTACCGAGGACTACACCTTC. The complete variable domain, with remaining parts taken from reference TRBV7-2 and TRBJ1-2, reads GAGVSQSPSNKVTEKGKDVELRCDPISGHTALYWYRQSLGQGLEFLIYFQGNSAPDKSGLPSDRFSAERTGGSVSTLTIQRTQQEDSAVYLCASSLEGTEDYTFGSGTRLTVV.

This clonotype came up a few times. The chain has TRBV19 and TRBJ2-3; D call uncertain. The CDR3 is 13 amino acids. Germline values: CDR1 LNHDA, CDR2 SQIVND (reference sequence). Trimming cost V 0 bases and J 5 bases, with 6 bases left between them. This CDR3 reads CASSIDRRDTQYF. CDR3 bases: TGTGCCAGTAGTATAGATCGGCGAGATACGCAGTATTTT.

Notes on this clonotype: A much larger clonotype is one base distant, so this may be a read error. CDR3 sequence reads: CAWDGVSRDPKYF. DNA for the CDR3: TGTGCCTGGGATGGGGTCTCAAGAGACCCAAAGTACTTC. This rearrangement joins TRBV30 to TRBJ2-5, with D uncertain. Looked up from germline, CDR1 is GTSNPN and CDR2 is SVGIG (reference sequence). This CDR3 region has 13 residues. Trimming removed 5 bases at V and 12 bases at J, with 22 bases between.

This clonotype was counted once. One base away lies a much larger clone, so this may be a sequencing read error. V is TRBV6-5 and J is TRBJ1-2; no definite D call. CDR3 length: 13 residues. Germline CDR1 is MNHEY and CDR2 is SVGAGI. DNA for the CDR3: TGTGCCAGCAGTTACTCTGCAGTCTATGACTACACCTTC. Amino acid sequence: CASSYSAVYDYTF.

The V and J genes are TRBV20-1 and TRBJ2-1; 13 nucleotides line up with TRBD2. This CDR3 has 13 residues. CDR1 is DFQATT and CDR2 is SNEGSKA in the germline V gene (reference sequence). The CDR3, as DNA: TGCAGGGCCGGGACTAGCGGGGTTCGCGAGCAGTTCTTC. Amino acid sequence: CRAGTSGVREQFF.

The chain joins TRBV9 to TRBJ2-1; D remains unclear. With the DNA end fitting TRBJ2-7 better, the J assignment may be wrong. CDR3 length equals 16 residues. Germline V lookup: CDR1 SGDLS, CDR2 YYNGEE. The DNA of the CDR3 is TGTGCCAGCACCCCCAGGAAGGATTTCTCCTACAATGAGCAGTACTTC. The encoded protein is CASTPRKDFSYNEQYF.

There are many counts of this clonotype. The rearrangement uses TRBV20-1 and TRBJ2-3; 9 bases agree with TRBD2. The CDR3 has 15 residues. Germline-derived CDR1 and CDR2 are DFQATT and SNEGSKA (reference sequence). J was trimmed by 6 bases and V by 6 bases; bases with no gene match: 13. DNA of the CDR3: TGCAGTGCCCCATGGGGCGGGGGGGCCGAGGATACGCAGTATTTT. It specifies CSAPWGGGAEDTQYF.

This clonotype is labeled as medium-sized. The chain uses TRBV12-3 or TRBV12-4 and TRBJ2-3, with D perhaps matching TRBD2 (7 bases). Trimming cost V 3 bases and J 5 bases, with 12 bases left between them. This CDR3 comprises 14 residues. CDR3 in DNA: TGTGCCAGCAGTTTTGGGGGGGCCGGAGATACGCAGTATTTT. Protein product: CASSFGGAGDTQYF.

The chain uses TRBV9 and TRBJ2-7, with D unresolved. CDR1 SGDLS and CDR2 YYNGEE come from the germline V gene. Trimming cost V 4 bases and J 7 bases, with 24 bases left between them. The CDR3 is made up of 16 amino acids. CDR3 amino acids: CASSSARSPTLMEQYF. The CDR3 region has the DNA TGTGCCAGCAGCAGCGCCCGGAGCCCCACCCTCATGGAGCAGTACTTC.

Turning to this clonotype: The junction departs from germline at one end; a sequencing error may be responsible. The chain links TRBV25-1 to TRBJ2-5; 7 nucleotides agree with TRBD1. The CDR3 spans 13 residues. Germline lookup yields CDR1 MGHDK and CDR2 SYGVNS. The CDR3 reads CTSTRAGGETQYF. In nucleotides, the CDR3 is TGTACCAGCACAAGGGCAGGGGGAGAGACCCAGTACTTC.

The chain recombines TRBV12-3 or TRBV12-4 with TRBJ1-2; 8 bases are a match to TRBD1. J was trimmed by 8 bases and V by 8 bases; bases with no gene match: 13. The CDR3 contains 14 residues. The CDR3 loop is CASRSRTGRTGYTF. CDR3 nucleotides: TGTGCCAGCCGTTCGCGGACAGGGAGGACCGGCTACACCTTC.

The V gene is TRBV2, the J gene TRBJ2-5; tentatively, D is TRBD1 (5 bases). Looked up from germline, CDR1 is SNHLY and CDR2 is FYNNEI. Trimming cost V 5 bases and J 0 bases, with 13 bases left between them. CDR3 length: 15 residues. CDR3 amino acids: CASSPMTVYQETQYF. CDR3 nucleotide sequence: TGTGCCAGCAGTCCAATGACAGTGTACCAAGAGACCCAGTACTTC.

V is TRBV12-3 or TRBV12-4 and J is TRBJ2-3, with TRBD2 matching 8 bases. The CDR3 consists of 13 residues. V lost 11 bases, J lost 2 bases, and 6 bases stayed unmatched. This CDR3 is CACAGGSTDTQYF. The CDR3 region has the DNA TGTGCCTGCGCGGGGGGCTCCACAGATACGCAGTATTTT.

The chain carries TRBV6-6 and TRBJ2-7; possible D gene TRBD1, 6 bases. The ends were cut back, 7 bases at V and 3 bases at J, with 19 bases in the middle. Germline-derived CDR1 and CDR2 are MNHNY and SVGAGI (reference sequence). The CDR3 is 15 residues long. The CDR3 here is CASTSFNREVYEQYF. The CDR3 DNA reads TGTGCCAGCACTTCGTTTAACAGGGAAGTCTACGAGCAGTACTTC.